The 21 T cell receptor beta chains below all came from one sample that was sequenced in a study of identical twins. TCRdb re-called the 5' RACE reads through MiXCR, storing one row per CDR3 protein. Among about 660,000 distinct CDR3 sequences listed, 8% to 9% were seen once. The same data also went into a second study, on yellow fever vaccine responses in identical twins.

Sequences were obtained from PBMCs. These receptor sequences come from a woman between 18 and 30 years old in good health.

This clonotype was seen a few times. CDR3: CASSLRLAKSSAQIGKDTQYF. The CDR3 coding sequence is TGTGCCAGCAGCTTAAGGTTGGCGAAGTCTAGCGCCCAGATCGGGAAAGATACGCAGTATTTT. This rearrangement joins TRBV7-3 to TRBJ2-3, with D possibly matching TRBD2 (6 bases). The V and J ends lost 1 base and 5 bases respectively, with 31 bases between them. CDR3 length equals 21 residues. Looked up from germline, CDR1 is SGHTA and CDR2 is FQGTGA. The variable domain in full, completed from reference TRBV7-3 and TRBJ2-3, reads GAGVSQTPSNKVTEKGKYVELRCDPISGHTALYWYRQSLGQGPEFLIYFQGTGAADDSGLPNDRFFAVRPEGSVSTLKIQRTERGDSAVYLCASSLRLAKSSAQIGKDTQYFGPGTRLTVL.

In this sample, this clonotype turned up a few times. The V and J genes are TRBV12-3 or TRBV12-4 and TRBJ2-5, with 9 bases fitting TRBD2. This CDR3 has 17 amino acids. V trimming: 2 bases; J trimming: 6 bases; junction bases outside the gene matches: 13. The CDR3, as DNA: TGTGCCAGCAGTTTAATCTCGAGCGGGGGGCGGATACAGACCCAGTACTTC. Protein: CASSLISSGGRIQTQYF.

The V and J genes are TRBV3-1 and TRBJ2-5; the match to TRBD2 covers 9 bases. V lost 2 bases to trimming and J lost 2 bases; unmatched junction nucleotides: 6. The CDR3 spans 16 residues. Germline lookup yields CDR1 LGHDT and CDR2 YNNKEL (reference sequence). The CDR3 nucleotides are TGTGCCAGCAGCCAATATTCGAGCGGGGGGCAAGAGACCCAGTACTTC. Its translation: CASSQYSSGGQETQYF.

This clonotype has more than one count but fewer than ten. This rearrangement joins TRBV7-2 to TRBJ2-1, with TRBD2 matching 7 bases. Trimming cost V 5 bases and J 4 bases; bases outside gene matches: 8. The CDR3 length is 15 residues. The germline V gene has CDR1 SGHTA and CDR2 FQGNSA. The CDR3 is CASSAGTTIYNEQFF. CDR3 nucleotides: TGTGCCAGCAGCGCCGGGACTACTATATACAATGAGCAGTTCTTC. Variable domain in full (rest from reference TRBV7-2 and TRBJ2-1): GAGVSQSPSNKVTEKGKDVELRCDPISGHTALYWYRQSLGQGLEFLIYFQGNSAPDKSGLPSDRFSAERTGGSVSTLTIQRTQQEDSAVYLCASSAGTTIYNEQFFGPGTRLTVL.

This clonotype was counted a few times. The rearrangement links TRBV28 to TRBJ1-2; 9 bases map to TRBD1. Trimming cost V 6 bases and J 4 bases; bases outside gene matches: 6. The germline V gene has CDR1 MDHEN and CDR2 SYDVKM. The CDR3 sequence is 14 residues long. CDR3 region: CASRSSGQGYGYTF. CDR3 nucleotide sequence: TGTGCCAGCAGATCCTCGGGACAGGGCTATGGCTACACCTTC.

The chain joins TRBV28 to TRBJ2-2, with TRBD1 matching 8 bases. This CDR3 has 15 amino acids. In germline, CDR1 is MDHEN, CDR2 SYDVKM. The trim removed 5 bases at V and 3 bases at J, leaving 5 bases unmatched. CDR3 nucleotide sequence: TGTGCCAGCAGTCTGCAGGGGGCTTACACCGGGGAGCTGTTTTTT. Its translation: CASSLQGAYTGELFF.

This clonotype was seen repeatedly, ten times or more. This chain links TRBV28 with TRBJ2-2; the match to TRBD2 covers 10 bases. V dropped 4 bases and J dropped 3; count of bases not matched to a gene: 11. This CDR3 has 18 residues. CDR1 is MDHEN and CDR2 is SYDVKM in the germline V gene. The CDR3 spells CASSSSLTSGFDTGELFF. CDR3 nucleotides: TGTGCCAGCAGTTCCTCACTGACTAGCGGGTTTGACACCGGGGAGCTGTTTTTT.

In this sample, this clonotype turned up many times. The gene calls are TRBV4-3 and TRBJ2-3, with a weak D call TRBD1 (5 bases). The CDR3 contains 14 residues. Per germline, CDR1 LGHNA and CDR2 YSLEER. Trimming removed 4 bases from V and 0 bases from J, with 8 bases in between. The CDR3 here is CASSLGVSTDTQYF. CDR3 in DNA: TGCGCCAGCAGCCTAGGGGTTAGCACAGATACGCAGTATTTT.

This clonotype was seen more than once but under ten times. The CDR3 is CASSVGARASTDTQYF. CDR3 nucleotide sequence: TGTGCCAGCAGCGTAGGAGCCAGGGCGAGCACAGATACGCAGTATTTT. This rearrangement joins TRBV9 to TRBJ2-3; perhaps TRBD1 as D (5 bases). CDR3 size: 16 residues. CDR1 SGDLS and CDR2 YYNGEE come from the germline V gene. Trimming removed 0 bases at V and 0 bases at J, with 11 bases between.

This clonotype was recorded at least ten times. V is TRBV12-3 or TRBV12-4 and J is TRBJ2-3; D is tentatively TRBD1 or TRBD2 (5 bases each). V lost 11 bases and J 6 bases, leaving 21 bases between the germline ends. The CDR3 length is 14 residues. CDR3 in amino acids: CAGAPGKGHDTQYF. CDR3 coding DNA: TGTGCCGGGGCCCCGGGGAAGGGGCATGATACGCAGTATTTT.

The chain joins TRBV20-1 to TRBJ2-7; the D call may be TRBD1 or TRBD2 (5 bases each). The CDR3 has 17 residues. Trimming removed 3 bases at V and 4 bases at J, with 25 bases between. Germline CDR1 DFQATT, CDR2 SNEGSKA (reference sequence). CDR3 sequence: CSASSRGRESNQYEQYF. In DNA, the CDR3 is TGCAGTGCTAGCTCTAGGGGCAGGGAGTCGAACCAATACGAGCAGTACTTC.

The V call is TRBV4-1, the J call TRBJ2-5; D gene ambiguous. Germline CDR1 is MGHRA and CDR2 is YSYEKL. The CDR3 has 13 residues. V lost 3 bases to trimming and J lost 4 bases, with 9 bases between them. The DNA for the CDR3 is TGCGCCAGCAGCCAGACCCTGGGAGAGACCCAGTACTTC. Amino acid sequence: CASSQTLGETQYF.

This clonotype was counted at least ten times. This chain connects TRBV7-9 to TRBJ2-1, with D unresolved. This CDR3 is 14 amino acids long. The V end lost 4 bases, the J end lost 0 bases, and 7 bases lay between the germline ends. Per the germline V gene, CDR1 is SEHNR and CDR2 is FQNEAQ (reference sequence). CDR3 nucleotides: TGTGCCAGCAGCTCCCGGACCTCCTACAATGAGCAGTTCTTC. This sequence encodes CASSSRTSYNEQFF.

The chain is built from TRBV6-2 or TRBV6-3 and TRBJ2-5; a weak D match, TRBD1 (7 bases). This CDR3 has 20 residues. The germline gives CDR1 MNHEY, CDR2 SVGEGT. Trimming shortened V by 2 bases and J by 3 bases, and 28 bases separated the two germline ends. The CDR3 nucleotides are TGTGCCAGCAGTTACCCGGTAGACAGGGAGGTATGGGGCCGGGAAGAGACCCAGTACTTC. Amino acids: CASSYPVDREVWGREETQYF.

This sequence joins TRBV3-1 and TRBJ2-1; D is perhaps TRBD1 (6 bases). This CDR3 comprises 14 residues. Germline CDR1 is LGHDT and CDR2 is YNNKEL (reference sequence). The V end lost 3 bases, the J end lost 6 bases, and 12 bases lay between the germline ends. CDR3 residues: CASSQRGQPNEQFF. Here the CDR3 DNA reads TGTGCCAGCAGCCAGAGGGGACAACCCAATGAGCAGTTCTTC.

This chain joins TRBV3-1 and TRBJ2-7; D uncertain. The V end was cut by 0 bases, the J end by 12 bases, with 15 bases between. The V gene's germline CDR1 is LGHDT and CDR2 YNNKEL (reference sequence). This CDR3 has 13 residues. Here the CDR3 DNA reads TGTGCCAGCAGCCAAGAAATCTGGTCAGATAGGTACTTC. This codes for CASSQEIWSDRYF.

This clonotype was counted many times. The chain combines TRBV28 with TRBJ2-7; TRBD2 matches at 7 bases. Germline-derived CDR1 and CDR2 are MDHEN and SYDVKM. The CDR3 is 15 amino acids. V dropped 5 bases and J dropped 1; count of bases not matched to a gene: 8. CDR3 protein: CASSHGTTGSYEQYF. As DNA, the CDR3 is TGTGCCAGCAGTCATGGGACTACCGGGTCCTACGAGCAGTACTTC.

The chain combines TRBV20-1 with TRBJ1-5, with D unresolved. Per the germline V gene, CDR1 is DFQATT and CDR2 is SNEGSKA (reference sequence). The CDR3 consists of 13 residues. The germline V and J ends were trimmed by 3 bases and 6 bases, with 12 bases remaining between them. CDR3 amino acids: CSARGLSGQPQHF. CDR3 DNA sequence: TGCAGTGCTAGGGGTTTATCTGGTCAGCCCCAGCATTTT.

This clonotype was picked up many times. CDR3 nucleotide sequence: TGTGCCAGCAGTTTGAGGGCAGGGGAAAACACTGAAGCTTTCTTT. This sequence encodes CASSLRAGENTEAFF. The V gene is TRBV12-3 or TRBV12-4, the J gene TRBJ1-1; D may be TRBD1 (6 bases). This CDR3 has 15 amino acids. With 3 bases removed from V and 2 bases from J, the gap between germline ends came to 13 bases.

The chain recombines TRBV7-2 with TRBJ2-3; D remains unclear. V lost 1 base and J lost 4, with 9 bases in between. The CDR3 covers 14 residues. Germline values: CDR1 SGHTA, CDR2 FQGNSA. This chain's CDR3 is CASSLGPYADTQYF. CDR3 DNA sequence: TGTGCCAGCAGCTTAGGTCCGTACGCAGATACGCAGTATTTT.

This clonotype was observed at least ten times. The rearrangement uses TRBV9 and TRBJ2-7; no clear D gene. Trimming cost V 0 bases and J 2 bases, with 9 bases left between them. CDR3 size: 14 residues. Germline V CDR1 and CDR2: SGDLS, YYNGEE. The CDR3 reads CASSVGGGAYEQYF. The DNA for the CDR3 is TGTGCCAGCAGCGTAGGCGGCGGCGCCTACGAGCAGTACTTC. Using reference TRBV9 and TRBJ2-7 for the parts outside the CDR3, the full variable domain is DSGVTQTPKHLITATGQRVTLRCSPRSGDLSVYWYQQSLDQGLQFLIQYYNGEERAKGNILERFSAQQFPDLHSELNLSSLELGDSALYFCASSVGGGAYEQYFGPGTRLTVT.